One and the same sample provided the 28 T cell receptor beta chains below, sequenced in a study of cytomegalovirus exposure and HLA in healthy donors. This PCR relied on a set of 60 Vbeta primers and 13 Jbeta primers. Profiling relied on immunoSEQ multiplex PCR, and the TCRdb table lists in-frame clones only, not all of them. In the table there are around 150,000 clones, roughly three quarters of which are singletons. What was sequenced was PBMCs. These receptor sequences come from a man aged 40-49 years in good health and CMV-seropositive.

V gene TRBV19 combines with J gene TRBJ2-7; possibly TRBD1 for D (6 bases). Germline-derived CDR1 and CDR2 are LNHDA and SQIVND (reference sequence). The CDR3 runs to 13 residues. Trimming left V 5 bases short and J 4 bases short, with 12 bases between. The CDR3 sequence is CASSSYTGYEQYF. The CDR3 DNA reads TGTGCCAGTAGTTCATACACAGGGTACGAGCAGTACTTC.

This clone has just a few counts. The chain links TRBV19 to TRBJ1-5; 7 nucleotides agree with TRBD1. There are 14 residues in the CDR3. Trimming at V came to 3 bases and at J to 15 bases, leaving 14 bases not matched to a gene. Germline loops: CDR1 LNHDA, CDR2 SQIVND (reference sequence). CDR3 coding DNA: TGTGCCAGTAGTATGATACAGGGGTTCTCGCCTCTGCATTTT. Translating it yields CASSMIQGFSPLHF.

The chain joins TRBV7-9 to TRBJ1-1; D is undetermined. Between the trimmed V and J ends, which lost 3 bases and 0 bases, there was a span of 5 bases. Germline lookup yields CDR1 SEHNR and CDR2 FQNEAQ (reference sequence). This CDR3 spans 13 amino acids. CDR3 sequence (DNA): TGTGCCAGCAGCTTTCCTATGAACACTGAAGCTTTCTTT. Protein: CASSFPMNTEAFF. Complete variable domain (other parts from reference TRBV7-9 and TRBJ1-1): DTGVSQNPRHKITKRGQNVTFRCDPISEHNRLYWYRQTLGQGPEFLTYFQNEAQLEKSRLLSDRFSAERPKGSFSTLEIQRTEQGDSAMYLCASSFPMNTEAFFGQGTRLTVV.

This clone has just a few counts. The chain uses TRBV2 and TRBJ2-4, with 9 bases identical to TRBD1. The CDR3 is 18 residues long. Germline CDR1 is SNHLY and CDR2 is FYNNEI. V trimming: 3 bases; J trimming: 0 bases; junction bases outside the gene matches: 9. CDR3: CASSEVTGGSLAKNIQYF. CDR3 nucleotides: TGTGCCAGCAGTGAGGTGACAGGGGGTTCCCTAGCCAAAAACATTCAGTACTTC.

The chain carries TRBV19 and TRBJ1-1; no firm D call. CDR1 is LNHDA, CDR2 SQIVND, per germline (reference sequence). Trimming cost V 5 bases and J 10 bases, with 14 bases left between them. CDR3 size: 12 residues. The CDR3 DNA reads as TGTGCCAGTAGTCCCTTGGCAGGTATAGCTTTCTTT. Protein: CASSPLAGIAFF.

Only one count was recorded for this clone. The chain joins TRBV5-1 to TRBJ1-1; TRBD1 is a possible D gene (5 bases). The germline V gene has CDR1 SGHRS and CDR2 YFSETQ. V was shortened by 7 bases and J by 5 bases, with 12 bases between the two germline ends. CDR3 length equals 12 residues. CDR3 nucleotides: TGCGCCAGCGTTGGTCAGGGAACTGAAGCTTTCTTT. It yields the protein CASVGQGTEAFF.

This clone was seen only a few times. CDR3 amino acids: CASSYSGDRGYEQYF. DNA of the CDR3: TGTGCCAGCAGTTACTCGGGGGACAGGGGGTACGAGCAGTACTTC. J is TRBJ2-7 and V is TRBV6-6, with 11 bases that match TRBD1. V gave up 0 bases and J gave up 4 bases; unmatched junction bases: 2. Looked up from germline, CDR1 is MNHNY and CDR2 is SVGAGI (reference sequence). This CDR3 region has 15 residues.

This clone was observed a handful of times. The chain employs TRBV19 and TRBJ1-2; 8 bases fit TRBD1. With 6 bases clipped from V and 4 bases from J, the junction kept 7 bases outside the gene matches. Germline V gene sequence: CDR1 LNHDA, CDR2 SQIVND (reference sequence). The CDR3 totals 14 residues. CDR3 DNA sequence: TGTGCCAGTAGGCAGGGGGCTGGGAGCTATGGCTACACCTTC. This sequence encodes CASRQGAGSYGYTF.

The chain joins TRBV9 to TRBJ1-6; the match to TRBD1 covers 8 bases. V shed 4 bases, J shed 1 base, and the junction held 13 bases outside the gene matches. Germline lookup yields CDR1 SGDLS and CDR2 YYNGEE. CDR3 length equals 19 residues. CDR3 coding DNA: TGTGCCAGCAGCAGACGACAGGGGATGTGGAGGTCCTATAATTCACCCCTCCACTTT. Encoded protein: CASSRRQGMWRSYNSPLHF.

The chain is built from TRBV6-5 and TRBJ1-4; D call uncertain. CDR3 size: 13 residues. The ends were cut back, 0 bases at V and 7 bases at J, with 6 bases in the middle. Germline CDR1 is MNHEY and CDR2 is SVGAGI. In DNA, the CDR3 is TGTGCCAGCAGTTACTCCCCTGTTGAAAAACTGTTTTTT. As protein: CASSYSPVEKLFF.

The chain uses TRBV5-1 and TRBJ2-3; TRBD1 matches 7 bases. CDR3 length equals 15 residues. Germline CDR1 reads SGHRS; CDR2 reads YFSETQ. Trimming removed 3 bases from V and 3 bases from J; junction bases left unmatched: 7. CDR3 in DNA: TGCGCCAGCAGCTCAAGACAGGGAGAGACAGATACGCAGTATTTT. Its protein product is CASSSRQGETDTQYF.

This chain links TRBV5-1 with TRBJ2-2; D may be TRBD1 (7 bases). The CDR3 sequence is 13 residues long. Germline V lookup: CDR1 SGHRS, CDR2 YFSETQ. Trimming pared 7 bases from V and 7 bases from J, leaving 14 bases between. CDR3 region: CASEEGAGGELFF. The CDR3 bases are TGCGCCAGCGAGGAGGGGGCAGGCGGGGAGCTGTTTTTT. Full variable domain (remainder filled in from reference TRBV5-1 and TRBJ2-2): KAGVTQTPRYLIKTRGQQVTLSCSPISGHRSVSWYQQTPGQGLQFLFEYFSETQRNKGNFPGRFSGRQFSNSRSEMNVSTLELGDSALYLCASEEGAGGELFFGEGSRLTVL.

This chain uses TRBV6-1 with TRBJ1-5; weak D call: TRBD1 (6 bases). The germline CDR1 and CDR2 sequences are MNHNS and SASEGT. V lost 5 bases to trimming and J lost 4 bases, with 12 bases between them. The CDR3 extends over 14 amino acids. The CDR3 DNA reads TGTGCCAGCAGTATACAGGGTTATAATCAGCCCCAGCATTTT. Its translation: CASSIQGYNQPQHF.

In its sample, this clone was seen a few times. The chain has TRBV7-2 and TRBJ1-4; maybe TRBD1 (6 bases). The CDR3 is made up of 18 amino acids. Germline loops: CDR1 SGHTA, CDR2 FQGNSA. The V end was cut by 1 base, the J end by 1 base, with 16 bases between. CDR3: CASSLGGRGMRTNEKLFF. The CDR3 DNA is TGTGCCAGCAGCTTAGGTGGGAGGGGGATGCGAACTAATGAAAAACTGTTTTTT.

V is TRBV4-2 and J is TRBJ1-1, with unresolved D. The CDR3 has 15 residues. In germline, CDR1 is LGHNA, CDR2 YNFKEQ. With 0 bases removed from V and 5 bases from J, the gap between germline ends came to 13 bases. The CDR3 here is CASSQEGRLSTEAFF. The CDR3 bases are TGTGCCAGCAGCCAAGAAGGCCGACTGTCGACTGAAGCTTTCTTT.

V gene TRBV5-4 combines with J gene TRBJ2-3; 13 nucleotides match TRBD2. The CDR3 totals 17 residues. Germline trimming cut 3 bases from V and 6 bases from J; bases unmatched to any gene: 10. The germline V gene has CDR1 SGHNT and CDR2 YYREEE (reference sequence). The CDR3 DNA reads TGTGCCAGCAGCTCGGCCGGACTAGCGGGGGCCAAGGATACGCAGTATTTT. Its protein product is CASSSAGLAGAKDTQYF.

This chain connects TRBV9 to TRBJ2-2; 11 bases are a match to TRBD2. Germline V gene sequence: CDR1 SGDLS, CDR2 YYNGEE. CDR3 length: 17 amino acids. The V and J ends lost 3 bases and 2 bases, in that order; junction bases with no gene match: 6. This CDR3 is CASSALTSGGNTGELFF. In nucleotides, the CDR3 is TGTGCCAGCAGCGCTCTAACTAGCGGGGGCAACACCGGGGAGCTGTTTTTT.

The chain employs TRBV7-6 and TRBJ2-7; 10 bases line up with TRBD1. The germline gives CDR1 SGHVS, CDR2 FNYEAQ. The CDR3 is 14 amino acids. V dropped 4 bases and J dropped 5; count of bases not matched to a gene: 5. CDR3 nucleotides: TGTGCCAGCAGCTCGGGACAGGGGATCCACGAGCAGTACTTC. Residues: CASSSGQGIHEQYF.

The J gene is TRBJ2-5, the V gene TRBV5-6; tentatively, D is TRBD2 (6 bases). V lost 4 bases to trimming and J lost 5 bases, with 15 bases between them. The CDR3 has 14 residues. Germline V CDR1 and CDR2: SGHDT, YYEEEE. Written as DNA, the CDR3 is TGTGCCAGCAGCACACGGAGGGGTCTGGAGACCCAGTACTTC. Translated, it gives CASSTRRGLETQYF.

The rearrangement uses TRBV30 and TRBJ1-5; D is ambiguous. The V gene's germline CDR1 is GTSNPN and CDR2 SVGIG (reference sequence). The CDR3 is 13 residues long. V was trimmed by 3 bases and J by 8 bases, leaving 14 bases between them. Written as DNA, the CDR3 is TGTGCCTGGAGCCGAGGGTTGGAGGAGCCCCAGCATTTT. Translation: CAWSRGLEEPQHF.

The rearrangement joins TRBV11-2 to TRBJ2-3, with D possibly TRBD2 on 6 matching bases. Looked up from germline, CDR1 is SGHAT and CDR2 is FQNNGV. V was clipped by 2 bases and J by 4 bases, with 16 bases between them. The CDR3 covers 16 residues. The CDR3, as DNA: TGTGCCAGCAGCTTAAGAGGCGGGGTTAGACCAGATACGCAGTATTTT. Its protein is CASSLRGGVRPDTQYF.

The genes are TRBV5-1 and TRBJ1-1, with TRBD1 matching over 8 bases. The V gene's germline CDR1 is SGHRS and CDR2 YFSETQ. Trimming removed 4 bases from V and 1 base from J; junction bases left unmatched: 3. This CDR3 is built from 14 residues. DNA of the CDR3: TGCGCCAGCAGCACCGGACAGGGGAACACTGAAGCTTTCTTT. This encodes CASSTGQGNTEAFF. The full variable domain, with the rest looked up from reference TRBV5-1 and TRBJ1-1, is KAGVTQTPRYLIKTRGQQVTLSCSPISGHRSVSWYQQTPGQGLQFLFEYFSETQRNKGNFPGRFSGRQFSNSRSEMNVSTLELGDSALYLCASSTGQGNTEAFFGQGTRLTVV.

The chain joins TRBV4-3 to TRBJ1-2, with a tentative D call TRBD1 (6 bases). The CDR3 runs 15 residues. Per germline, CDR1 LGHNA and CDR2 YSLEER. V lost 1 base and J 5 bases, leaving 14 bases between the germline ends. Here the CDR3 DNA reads TGCGCCAGCAGCCAAGTGGGGGGGGACAAGTATGGCTACACCTTC. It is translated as CASSQVGGDKYGYTF.

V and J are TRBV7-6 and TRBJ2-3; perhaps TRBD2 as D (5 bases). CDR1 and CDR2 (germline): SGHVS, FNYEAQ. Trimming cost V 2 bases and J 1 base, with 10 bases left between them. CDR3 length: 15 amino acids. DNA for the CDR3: TGTGCCAGCAGCTTACGGAGCGGCCGCACAGATACGCAGTATTTT. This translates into CASSLRSGRTDTQYF.

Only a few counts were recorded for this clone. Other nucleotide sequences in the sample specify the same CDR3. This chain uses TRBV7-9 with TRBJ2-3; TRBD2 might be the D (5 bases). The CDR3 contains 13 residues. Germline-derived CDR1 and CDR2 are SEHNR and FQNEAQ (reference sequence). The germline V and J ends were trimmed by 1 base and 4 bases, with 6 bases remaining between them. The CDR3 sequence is CASSLGGPDTQYF. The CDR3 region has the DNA TGTGCCAGCAGCTTAGGAGGGCCAGATACGCAGTATTTT.

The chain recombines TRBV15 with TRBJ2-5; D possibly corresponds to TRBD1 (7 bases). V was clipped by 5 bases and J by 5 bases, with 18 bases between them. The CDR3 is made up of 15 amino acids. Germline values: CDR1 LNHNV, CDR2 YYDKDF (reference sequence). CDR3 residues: CATSPPGDRGETQYF. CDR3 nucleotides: TGTGCCACCAGCCCACCGGGGGACAGAGGGGAGACCCAGTACTTC.

The CDR3: CASSEAVAGTNEQYF. Written as DNA, the CDR3 is TGTGCCAGCAGTGAAGCGGTCGCGGGGACTAACGAGCAGTACTTC. The J gene is TRBJ2-5, the V gene TRBV2; TRBD2 matches at 7 bases. The J call is in doubt because the DNA end fits TRBJ2-7 better. The CDR3 sequence is 15 residues long. CDR1 is SNHLY and CDR2 is FYNNEI in the germline V gene.

CDR3 nucleotides: TGTGCCAGCAGCTTAACAGGGGATGCCCTTGGAAACACCATATATTTT. Translated, it gives CASSLTGDALGNTIYF. J is TRBJ1-3 and V is TRBV7-8, with 7 nucleotides matching TRBD1. V shed 2 bases and J 3 bases; nucleotides not matched to a gene: 7. This CDR3 region has 16 residues. CDR1 and CDR2 (germline): SGHVS, FQNEAQ.